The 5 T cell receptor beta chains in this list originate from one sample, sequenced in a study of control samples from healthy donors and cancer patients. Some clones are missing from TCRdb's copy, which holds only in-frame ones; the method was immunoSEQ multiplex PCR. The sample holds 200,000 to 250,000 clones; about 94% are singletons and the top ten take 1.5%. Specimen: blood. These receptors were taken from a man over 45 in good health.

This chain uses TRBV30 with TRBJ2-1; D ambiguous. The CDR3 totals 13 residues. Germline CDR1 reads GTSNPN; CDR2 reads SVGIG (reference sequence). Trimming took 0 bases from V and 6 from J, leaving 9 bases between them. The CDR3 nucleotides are TGTGCCTGGAGTGTACGACCCTCCAATGAGCAGTTCTTC. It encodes CAWSVRPSNEQFF.

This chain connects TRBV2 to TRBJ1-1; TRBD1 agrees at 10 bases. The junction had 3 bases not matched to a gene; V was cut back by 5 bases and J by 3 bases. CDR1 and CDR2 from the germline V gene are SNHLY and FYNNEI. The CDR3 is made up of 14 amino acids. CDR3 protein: CASSRQGADTEAFF. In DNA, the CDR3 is TGTGCCAGCAGTAGACAGGGGGCGGACACTGAAGCTTTCTTT.

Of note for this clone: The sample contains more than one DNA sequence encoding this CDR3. The CDR3 reads CASSSTGLNTEAFF. The CDR3 coding sequence is TGTGCCAGCAGTTCGACAGGGTTGAACACTGAAGCTTTCTTT. V is TRBV28 and J is TRBJ1-1, with 7 nucleotides matching TRBD1. Unmatched junction bases numbered 2, after V lost 4 bases and J lost 0 bases. Looked up from germline, CDR1 is MDHEN and CDR2 is SYDVKM. This CDR3 contains 14 residues. Full variable domain (outside the CDR3, taken from reference TRBV28 and TRBJ1-1): DVKVTQSSRYLVKRTGEKVFLECVQDMDHENMFWYRQDPGLGLRLIYFSYDVKMKEKGDIPEGYSVSREKKERFSLILESASTNQTSMYLCASSSTGLNTEAFFGQGTRLTVV.

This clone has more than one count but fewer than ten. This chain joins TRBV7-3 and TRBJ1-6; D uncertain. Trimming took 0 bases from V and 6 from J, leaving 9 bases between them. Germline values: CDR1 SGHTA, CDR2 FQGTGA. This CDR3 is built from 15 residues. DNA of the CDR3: TGTGCCAGCAGCTTAACGGGTAGAAGTAATTCACCCCTCCACTTT. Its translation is CASSLTGRSNSPLHF. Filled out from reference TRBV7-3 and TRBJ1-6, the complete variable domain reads GAGVSQTPSNKVTEKGKYVELRCDPISGHTALYWYRQSLGQGPEFLIYFQGTGAADDSGLPNDRFFAVRPEGSVSTLKIQRTERGDSAVYLCASSLTGRSNSPLHFGNGTRLTVT.

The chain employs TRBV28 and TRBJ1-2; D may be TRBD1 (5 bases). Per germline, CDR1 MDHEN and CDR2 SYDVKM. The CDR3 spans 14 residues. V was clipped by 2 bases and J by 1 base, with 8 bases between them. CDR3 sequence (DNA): TGTGCCAGCAGTTTAGCGGGGGTTAACTATGGCTACACCTTC. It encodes CASSLAGVNYGYTF.